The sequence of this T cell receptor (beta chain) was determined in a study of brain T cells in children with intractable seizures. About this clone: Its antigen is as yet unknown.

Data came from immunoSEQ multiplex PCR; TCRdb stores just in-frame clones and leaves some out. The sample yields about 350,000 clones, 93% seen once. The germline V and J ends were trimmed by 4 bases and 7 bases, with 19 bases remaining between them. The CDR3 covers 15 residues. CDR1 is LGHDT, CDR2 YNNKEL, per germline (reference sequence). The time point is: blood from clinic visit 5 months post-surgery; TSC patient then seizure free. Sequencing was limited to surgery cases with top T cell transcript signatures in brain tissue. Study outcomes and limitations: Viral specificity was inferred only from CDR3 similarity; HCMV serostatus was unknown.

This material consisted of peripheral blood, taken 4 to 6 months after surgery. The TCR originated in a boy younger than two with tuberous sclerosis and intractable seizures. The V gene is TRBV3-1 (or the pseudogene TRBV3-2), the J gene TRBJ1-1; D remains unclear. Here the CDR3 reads CASSPQSGEVGEAFF. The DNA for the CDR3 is TGTGCCAGCAGCCCCCAGAGCGGGGAAGTAGGTGAAGCTTTCTTT.